The 20 T cell receptor beta chains below come from one sample, sequenced in a study of blood T cell repertoires in COVID-19. Produced via immunoSEQ multiplex PCR; TCRdb's table is partial and in-frame only. The data show about 68,000 clones, approximately 85% seen once. Material: peripheral blood. These receptors were collected from a man between 45 and 60 years old with acute or convalescent COVID-19.

This chain uses TRBV12-5 with TRBJ1-1, with 7 bases that match TRBD1. The J segment lost 5 bases and the V segment lost 0 bases, leaving 3 bases of the junction unmatched. The CDR3 contains 14 residues. Germline V gene lookup returns CDR1 LGHNT and CDR2 FRNRAP. The CDR3 region has the DNA TGTGCTAGTGGTTTGGTGCAGGGGGGAACTGAAGCTTTCTTT. This sequence encodes CASGLVQGGTEAFF.

This chain connects TRBV11-2 to TRBJ2-2; tentatively, D is TRBD1 (6 bases). Germline V gene data show CDR1 as SGHAT and CDR2 as FQNNGV. The CDR3 totals 16 residues. The V end lost 6 bases, the J end lost 4 bases, and 18 bases lay between the germline ends. The CDR3 sequence: CASSRGRGSGTGELFF. The CDR3 DNA reads as TGTGCCAGCAGTAGGGGCAGGGGATCGGGCACCGGGGAGCTGTTTTTT. The whole variable domain, remainder taken from reference TRBV11-2 and TRBJ2-2, is EAGVAQSPRYKIIEKRQSVAFWCNPISGHATLYWYQQILGQGPKLLIQFQNNGVVDDSQLPKDRFSAERLKGVDSTLKIQPAKLEDSAVYLCASSRGRGSGTGELFFGEGSRLTVL.

This clone was counted a single time. The rearrangement links TRBV11-3 to TRBJ2-3; TRBD2 agrees at 11 bases. V lost 5 bases, J lost 0 bases, and 4 bases stayed unmatched. Germline V gene sequence: CDR1 SGHNT, CDR2 YENEEA. The CDR3 consists of 16 residues. DNA for the CDR3: TGTGCCAGCAGCGATCGACTAGCGGGAAGCACAGATACGCAGTATTTT. This encodes CASSDRLAGSTDTQYF.

The rearrangement uses TRBV6-5 and TRBJ1-5; D ambiguous. Per the germline V gene, CDR1 is MNHEY and CDR2 is SVGAGI. Trimming took off 2 bases at V and 3 bases at J, with 8 bases between the two ends. CDR3 length: 14 residues. The CDR3 nucleotides read TGTGCCAGCAGTTACAGCCGATACAATCAGCCCCAGCATTTT. This gives the protein CASSYSRYNQPQHF.

This clone was seen a single time. V gene TRBV11-2 combines with J gene TRBJ1-6; 9 bases are a match to TRBD1. The germline V gene encodes CDR1 SGHAT and CDR2 FQNNGV. V dropped 4 bases and J dropped 9; count of bases not matched to a gene: 7. The CDR3 length is 15 residues. CDR3 in amino acids: CASSSRDREGSPLHF. In DNA form, the CDR3 reads TGTGCCAGCAGCTCCCGGGACAGGGAAGGTTCACCCCTCCACTTT.

This chain uses TRBV6-6 with TRBJ2-7; possible D gene TRBD2, 6 bases. V lost 0 bases and J lost 3, with 9 bases in between. The CDR3 contains 14 residues. Germline-derived CDR1 and CDR2 are MNHNY and SVGAGI (reference sequence). Written as DNA, the CDR3 is TGTGCCAGCAGTTACTCGGACTACAGCTACGAGCAGTACTTC. This translates into CASSYSDYSYEQYF.

This chain connects TRBV5-1 to TRBJ1-3; no reliable D call. CDR3 length equals 15 residues. V was shortened by 0 bases and J by 2 bases, with 9 bases between the two germline ends. From germline, CDR1 is SGHRS and CDR2 YFSETQ. CDR3 sequence reads: CASSLGTVTGNTIYF. CDR3 coding DNA: TGCGCCAGCAGCTTGGGTACAGTCACTGGAAACACCATATATTTT.

The chain recombines TRBV3-1 (or the pseudogene TRBV3-2) with TRBJ2-5, with D possibly being TRBD2 (7 bases). The CDR3 covers 16 residues. Germline lookup yields CDR1 LGHDT and CDR2 YNNKEL (reference sequence). Trimming took 4 bases from V and 1 from J, leaving 16 bases between them. CDR3 sequence: CASSRGARGPQETQYF. In nucleotides, the CDR3 is TGTGCCAGCAGCCGAGGGGCGCGGGGGCCCCAAGAGACCCAGTACTTC.

This clone has a count of ten or more. The chain joins TRBV2 to TRBJ1-1, with D uncertain. With 8 bases removed from V and 5 bases from J, the gap between germline ends came to 15 bases. Germline CDR1 and CDR2: SNHLY and FYNNEI. CDR3 length: 13 amino acids. The CDR3 DNA follows: TGTGCCAGCGTCTGGGCAGGCGAGACTGAAGCTTTCTTT. Its protein product is CASVWAGETEAFF.

V is TRBV2 and J is TRBJ2-4, with 8 bases that match TRBD2. The length of the CDR3 is 13 residues. The V gene end was trimmed by 9 bases and the J gene end by 5 bases; junction bases not matched to a gene: 6. Germline V gene lookup returns CDR1 SNHLY and CDR2 FYNNEI. CDR3 coding DNA: TGTGCCAGAGGAAGCGGGGGAGAAAACATTCAGTACTTC. This sequence encodes CARGSGGENIQYF.

V is TRBV7-8 and J is TRBJ1-2; unclear D gene. The germline V gene has CDR1 SGHVS and CDR2 FQNEAQ. CDR3 length: 17 amino acids. V gave up 1 base and J gave up 0 bases, with 15 bases separating them. Written as DNA, the CDR3 is TGTGCCAGCAGCTTAGGCCCAACGCGAATAGCTAACTATGGCTACACCTTC. Translating it yields CASSLGPTRIANYGYTF.

This clone was seen a few times. The chain combines TRBV6-4 with TRBJ2-1; D is perhaps TRBD1 (5 bases). V was shortened by 5 bases and J by 8 bases, with 13 bases between the two germline ends. Germline CDR1 and CDR2: MRHNA and SNTAGT. The CDR3 consists of 13 residues. This CDR3 is CASSRQGWDEQFF. CDR3 nucleotide sequence: TGTGCCAGCAGTCGGCAGGGCTGGGATGAGCAGTTCTTC.

The genes are TRBV4-2 and TRBJ2-5; 10 positions match TRBD2. The trim removed 4 bases at V and 5 bases at J, leaving 10 bases unmatched. Germline lookup yields CDR1 LGHNA and CDR2 YNFKEQ. This CDR3 comprises 16 residues. CDR3 residues: CASSRQAGGPEETQYF. The CDR3, as DNA: TGTGCCAGCAGCCGGCAAGCGGGGGGGCCGGAGGAGACCCAGTACTTC.

This chain connects TRBV5-1 to TRBJ2-3, with TRBD2 identical over 7 bases. Trimming at V came to 6 bases and at J to 4 bases, leaving 8 bases not matched to a gene. CDR3 length: 14 residues. Germline V gives CDR1 SGHRS, CDR2 YFSETQ. The CDR3 DNA sequence: TGCGCCAGCAACGACTGGACTAGTCCAGATACGCAGTATTTT. It translates to CASNDWTSPDTQYF.

The CDR3 loop is CASSPPGSPNYGYTF. The CDR3, as DNA: TGTGCCAGCTCACCACCGGGCAGTCCTAACTATGGCTACACCTTC. V usage is TRBV18 and J usage is TRBJ1-2; D is unresolved. Trimming stripped 0 bases from V and 0 bases from J, with 8 bases between. The CDR3 is made up of 15 amino acids. Germline values: CDR1 KGHSH, CDR2 LQKENI.

The chain links TRBV19 to TRBJ2-1; 11 bases line up with TRBD2. The trim removed 5 bases at V and 5 bases at J, leaving 8 bases unmatched. Per the germline V gene, CDR1 is LNHDA and CDR2 is SQIVND (reference sequence). CDR3 size: 16 residues. CDR3 residues: CASSSSLAGVHNEQFF. DNA of the CDR3: TGTGCCAGTAGTTCCTCACTAGCGGGGGTTCACAATGAGCAGTTCTTC.

This chain joins TRBV9 and TRBJ2-2; no clear D. The CDR3 covers 12 residues. Per germline, CDR1 SGDLS and CDR2 YYNGEE. V was shortened by 2 bases and J by 6 bases, with 5 bases between the two germline ends. Written as DNA, the CDR3 is TGTGCCAGCAGCGTTTACTCCGGGGAGCTGTTTTTT. Protein: CASSVYSGELFF.

The CDR3 spells CASKDRDKYEQYF. The CDR3 coding sequence is TGTGCCAGCAAGGACAGGGATAAATACGAGCAGTACTTC. The V and J genes are TRBV6-5 and TRBJ2-7; TRBD1 aligns across 8 bases. Germline V CDR1 and CDR2: MNHEY, SVGAGI. There are 13 residues in the CDR3. J gave up 4 bases and V 7 bases, and 6 bases lay outside the gene matches.

The rearrangement joins TRBV6-5 to TRBJ1-5; D not certain. This CDR3 has 12 residues. The ends were cut back, 6 bases at V and 7 bases at J, with 10 bases in the middle. Germline-derived CDR1 and CDR2 are MNHEY and SVGAGI. CDR3 loop: CASRSVNQPQHF. As DNA, the CDR3 is TGTGCCAGCAGGAGTGTTAACCAGCCCCAGCATTTT.

This chain uses TRBV27 with TRBJ1-1; D possibly corresponds to TRBD1 (6 bases). Germline V gene sequence: CDR1 MNHEY, CDR2 SMNVEV (reference sequence). The ends were cut back, 6 bases at V and 6 bases at J, with 11 bases in the middle. The CDR3 has 12 residues. The CDR3 DNA is TGTGCCAGCAGGCAGGGGCAGGCTGAAGCTTTCTTT. Its protein product is CASRQGQAEAFF.